The clone carrying this TCR beta chain was seen just once. Amplified TCR beta CDR3 regions were obtained using RNA transcripts as template. HTBI primers primed a first-round RT-PCR, and a second-round multiplex PCR followed. TCRdb re-analysed the multiplex PCR reads in MiXCR, keeping a single row per CDR3 protein. Of 260,000 or so distinct CDR3 sequences listed, around 50% are singletons. These data belong to a study of Graves' ophthalmopathy and Graves' hyperthyroidism. The wider study: Upon initial diagnosis and before any treatment, peripheral blood was collected.

A duration under 3 months, NOSPECS ≥4, CAS ≥3 and moderate-to-severe activity characterized the donors with ophthalmopathy. Uncontrolled infections, pregnancy, lactation or other autoimmune diseases led to patient exclusion. The diagnosis was founded upon clinical symptoms, serum thyroxine, TRAb, thyroid ultrasound and orbital computed tomography. Germline CDR1 is DFQATT and CDR2 is SNEGSKA (reference sequence). The J segment lost 6 bases and the V segment lost 0 bases, leaving 6 bases of the junction unmatched. The CDR3 covers 15 residues. Sequencing was carried out using peripheral blood. This sequence joins TRBV20-1 and TRBJ2-5; 11 bases align to TRBD1. The sequence derives from an adult man with Graves' ophthalmopathy. The CDR3 loop reads CSARDTGTGGQTQYF. DNA for the CDR3: TGCAGTGCTAGAGATACGGGGACAGGGGGACAGACCCAGTACTTC.